The clone carrying this T cell receptor beta chain showed up just a few times. Its target is unknown. TCR beta cDNA libraries included unique molecular identifiers. TCRdb independently ran MiXCR on the PCR reads; one entry per CDR3 protein. This sample has 350,000 to 450,000 distinct CDR3 sequences, with about a third found just once. This sample stems from a study of post-analysis software for immune sequencing data. The germline gives CDR1 SGHVS, CDR2 FNYEAQ. V lost 7 bases and J 0 bases, leaving 13 bases between the germline ends. The CDR3 runs to 14 residues. Whole-study findings and limits: F-measure co-clustering was strong for batch-matched samples. A handful of TRBV segments were significantly more frequent in patients than in controls. TRBV5-6, TRBV5-1 and TRBV20-1 were among these segments. The normalized Chao1 diversity of multiple sclerosis patients was significantly lower than that of controls.

Sequencing was performed on blood. The gene calls are TRBV7-6 and TRBJ2-7; D remains unclear. This receptor was obtained from a girl between 5 and 17 years old with multiple sclerosis. The CDR3 loop reads CASTLAESSYEQYF. CDR3 DNA: TGTGCCAGCACCTTGGCAGAAAGCTCCTACGAGCAGTACTTC. The full variable domain, with the rest looked up from reference TRBV7-6 and TRBJ2-7, is GAGVSQSPRYKVTKRGQDVALRCDPISGHVSLYWYRQALGQGPEFLTYFNYEAQQDKSGLPNDRFSAERPEGSISTLTIQRTEQRDSAMYRCASTLAESSYEQYFGPGTRLTVT.